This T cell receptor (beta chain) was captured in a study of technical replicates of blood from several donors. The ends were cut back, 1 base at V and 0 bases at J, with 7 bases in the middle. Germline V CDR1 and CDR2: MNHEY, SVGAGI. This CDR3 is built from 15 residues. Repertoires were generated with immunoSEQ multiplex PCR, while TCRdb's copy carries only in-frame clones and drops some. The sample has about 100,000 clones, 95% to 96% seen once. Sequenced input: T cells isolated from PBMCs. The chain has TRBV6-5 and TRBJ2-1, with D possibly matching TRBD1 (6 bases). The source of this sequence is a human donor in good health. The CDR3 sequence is CASSYLGGSYNEQFF. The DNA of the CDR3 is TGTGCCAGCAGTTACTTAGGGGGCTCCTACAATGAGCAGTTCTTC.